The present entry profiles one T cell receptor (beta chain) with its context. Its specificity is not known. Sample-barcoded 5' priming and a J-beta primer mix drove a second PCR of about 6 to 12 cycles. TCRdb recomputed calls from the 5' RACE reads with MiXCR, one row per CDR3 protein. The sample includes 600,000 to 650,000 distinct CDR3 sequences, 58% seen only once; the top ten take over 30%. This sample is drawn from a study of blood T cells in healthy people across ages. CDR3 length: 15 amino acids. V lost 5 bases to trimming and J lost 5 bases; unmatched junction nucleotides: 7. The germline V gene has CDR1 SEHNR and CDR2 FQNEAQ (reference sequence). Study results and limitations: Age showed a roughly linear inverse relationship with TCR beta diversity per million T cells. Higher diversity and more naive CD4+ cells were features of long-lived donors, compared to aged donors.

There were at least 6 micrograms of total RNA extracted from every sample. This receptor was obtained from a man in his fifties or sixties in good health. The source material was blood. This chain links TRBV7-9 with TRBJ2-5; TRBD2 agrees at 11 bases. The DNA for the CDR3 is TGTGCCAGCAGCGCTAGCGGGGGGCAATGGGAGACCCAGTACTTC. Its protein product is CASSASGGQWETQYF.